This T cell receptor (beta chain) comes out of a study of blood T cell repertoires in COVID-19 (dated by TCRdb to the early 2020s). Concerning the study at large: Samples covering the acute and convalescent phases of COVID-19 were provided by collaborators in the United States, Italy and Spain. The prospective study material was composed of cDNA or gDNA derived from T cells, B-cell-depleted T cells, or PBMCs. Subjects who had been exposed to COVID-19, were actively infected with it, or had recovered from it provided the deeply sampled blood TCRbeta repertoires that made up the dataset. The repertoires were released in a freely available public database intended as a resource for research on the immune response to SARS-CoV-2. Samples were obtained from the ongoing ImmuneRACE study (first 160 participants) and from 1,000 to 1,500 subjects provided by 6 global collaborators. Sample metadata almost always included a de-identified subject ID, COVID-19 status, age in years and sex. Where HLA class I and class II types were available, the types were taken from metadata supplied by the sample provider, not from assay-based typing. The research as a whole found: The quantity of clinical and demographic metadata differed by source and by participant and was supplied without curation.

TCRbeta CDR3 regions were amplified from genomic DNA using the immunoSEQ Assay, a bias-controlled multiplex PCR. Regarding the original processing steps: The number of nucleated cells in each sample was estimated from the amplification of reference gene primers within the assay. Sequence reads were collapsed and filtered to measure the absolute abundance of every unique TCRbeta CDR3 rearrangement. For each sample, productive Simpson clonality was calculated by taking the square root of Simpson's diversity index across productive rearrangements. TCRdb obtained this table from immuneACCESS and retained in-frame rearrangements with V and J assigned. These tables miss some clones; where compared with another copy, unresolved V genes account for less than half of the shortfall, and the remainder is unexplained. V, J and clone size are those of that table, while D and trimming were read from the DNA. Within this sample are hundreds of thousands of clones, with more than 70% of them counted one time only. Jointly, the top ten make up around 3% of the sample.

In the germline V gene (reference sequence), CDR1 corresponds to SEHNR and CDR2 to FQNEAQ. V is shortened by 5 bases, J by 3 bases, and the region joining them spans 5 bases. CDR3 length: 12 amino acids, cysteine to phenylalanine. Of the read, only the CDR3 DNA is kept; its 36 bases are in frame from base 1. Notes on this clone: This receptor's antigen is unknown. No much larger clone exists at a distance of one base, and base qualities are not known.

At one collaborating source in Seattle, patients were enrolled during active infection and were followed longitudinally through the course of disease. Whole blood was collected in K2EDTA tubes by collaborating institutions according to the institutions' own protocols. For TCRbeta analysis, collaborator samples were shipped as frozen whole blood, as isolated PBMCs, or as DNA extracted from either sample type. The chain is made from TRBV7-9 and TRBJ1-3, with an unclear D gene assignment. Sequencing input: peripheral blood. This sequence originates from a woman under 40 with COVID-19, enrolled during active disease. Here is the DNA: TGTGCCAGCAGCGAGATTGGAAACACCATATATTTT. Its protein product is CASSEIGNTIYF.